The clone carrying this T cell receptor (beta chain) is termed medium-sized. Its target is unknown. This specimen belongs to a study of immune heterogeneity within non-small cell lung tumors. Study in general: It was found that the tumors were a handful of squamous cell carcinomas, approximately nine non-squamous carcinomas and 1 not otherwise specified.

The germline V gene has CDR1 DFQATT and CDR2 SNEGSKA (reference sequence). This CDR3 is 12 amino acids long. Trimming left V 3 bases short and J 3 bases short, with 3 bases between. Study results and caveats: Identical dominant CDR3 beta clonotypes recurred across tumor sites within a patient, alongside site-unique high-frequency clones.

Multiplex PCR (32 V and 13 J primers) was used to amplify the TCR beta CDR3. TCRdb itself ran the multiplex PCR reads through MiXCR, one entry per CDR3 protein. The sample yields about 3,100 distinct CDR3 sequences, under 20% seen once. The template for each sample was around 540 ng of genomic DNA, which had been extracted from bulk tumor tissue. Several widely spaced biopsies per primary tumor were taken during surgery. Samples came from untreated patients having curative surgery for newly diagnosed non-small cell lung cancer. Sequencing was carried out using lung tumor tissue. The TCR sequence derives from a man aged 50-59 years with non-small cell lung cancer. This chain links TRBV20-1 with TRBJ2-6; no firm D call. The CDR3 spells CSARYGANVLTF. CDR3 in DNA: TGCAGTGCTAGGTATGGGGCCAACGTCCTGACTTTC.